Detailed here is one TCR beta chain. Participant ages covered about 18 to 100 years across 25 or so US areas. All recovered Cohort 3 donors got two negative PCRs, got clearance, or saw symptom resolution. The method was immunoSEQ multiplex PCR; TCRdb's version includes in-frame clones alone and lacks a portion of them. The sample carries about 280,000 clones, approximately 81% recorded once. This entry belongs to a study of blood T cell repertoires in COVID-19. Overall study: The samples span acute and convalescent COVID-19 from the United States, Italy and Spain.

Between the trimmed V and J ends, which lost 4 bases and 4 bases, there was a span of 8 bases. Germline CDR1 and CDR2: MGHDK and SYGVNS. The CDR3 runs 13 residues. The receptor comes from a woman between 50 and 59 years old who had recovered from COVID-19. Sequenced input: PBMCs or T cells enriched from blood (not recorded which). J is TRBJ2-1 and V is TRBV25-1; D unresolved. This CDR3 is CASSGVRYNEQFF. CDR3 DNA: TGTGCCAGCAGTGGAGTTAGATACAATGAGCAGTTCTTC.